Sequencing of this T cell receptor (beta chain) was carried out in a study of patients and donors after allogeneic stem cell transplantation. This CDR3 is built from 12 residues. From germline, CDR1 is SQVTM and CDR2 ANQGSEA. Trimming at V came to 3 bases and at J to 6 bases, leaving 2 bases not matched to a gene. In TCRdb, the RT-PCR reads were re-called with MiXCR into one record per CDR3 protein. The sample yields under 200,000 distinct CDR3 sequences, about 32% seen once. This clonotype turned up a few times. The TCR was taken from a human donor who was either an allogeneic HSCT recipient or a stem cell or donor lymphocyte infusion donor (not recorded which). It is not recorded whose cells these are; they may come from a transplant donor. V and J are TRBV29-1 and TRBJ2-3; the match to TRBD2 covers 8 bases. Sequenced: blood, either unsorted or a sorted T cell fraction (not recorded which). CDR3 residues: CSVDRGGDTQYF. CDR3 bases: TGCAGCGTTGATCGCGGGGGGGATACGCAGTATTTT.